This T cell receptor beta chain is from a study of shared clonotypes between healthy human individuals. Study-wide points: Limitation of the genetic and exposure-history diversity represented came from the few donors.

This CDR3 comprises 14 residues. Trimming cost V 1 base and J 2 bases; bases outside gene matches: 2. Germline V gene lookup returns CDR1 SGDLS and CDR2 YYNGEE. Naive CD8 isolation took CD45RO-negative cells positively selected for CCR7 and excluded terminally differentiated effector memory CD45RA+ cells. Evenly divided among several immunoSEQ plates was the genomic DNA of each subset. Some clones are missing from TCRdb's copy, which holds only in-frame ones; the method was immunoSEQ multiplex PCR. Among 550,000 to 600,000 clones, roughly 98% were seen once, and the ten largest hold around 0.3%. Comments on this clone: The target antigen is unknown. Within the sample, other DNA sequences also encode this same CDR3.

Source material: naive CD8+ T cells sorted from blood. The genes are TRBV9 and TRBJ2-7; 8 bases line up with TRBD1. The clonotype comes from a man under 40 in good health. The CDR3 region is CASSVQGATYEQYF. For the CDR3, the DNA is TGTGCCAGCAGCGTACAGGGGGCCACCTACGAGCAGTACTTC.